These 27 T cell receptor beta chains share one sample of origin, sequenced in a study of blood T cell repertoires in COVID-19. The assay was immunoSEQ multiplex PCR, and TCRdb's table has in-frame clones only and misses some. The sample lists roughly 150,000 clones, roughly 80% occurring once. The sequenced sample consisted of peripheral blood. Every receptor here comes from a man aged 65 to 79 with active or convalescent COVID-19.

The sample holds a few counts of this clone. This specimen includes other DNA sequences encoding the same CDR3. The CDR3 protein is CASSSGTGDYEQYF. The CDR3 DNA is TGCGCCAGCAGCTCCGGGACAGGGGACTACGAGCAGTACTTC. This chain uses TRBV5-1 with TRBJ2-7; TRBD1 aligns across 10 bases. The CDR3 contains 14 residues. Germline trimming cut 3 bases from V and 3 bases from J; bases unmatched to any gene: 3. Germline CDR1 SGHRS, CDR2 YFSETQ.

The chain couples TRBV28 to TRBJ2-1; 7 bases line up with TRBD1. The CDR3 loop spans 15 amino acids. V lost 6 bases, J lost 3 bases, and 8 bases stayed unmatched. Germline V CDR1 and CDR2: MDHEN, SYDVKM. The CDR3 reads CASRTTGYFYNEQFF. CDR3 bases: TGTGCCAGCAGAACGACAGGGTATTTCTACAATGAGCAGTTCTTC.

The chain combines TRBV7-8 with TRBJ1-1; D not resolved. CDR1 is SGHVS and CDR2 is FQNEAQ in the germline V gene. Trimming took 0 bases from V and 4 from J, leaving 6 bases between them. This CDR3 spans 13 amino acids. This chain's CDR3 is CASSLASSTEAFF. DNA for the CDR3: TGTGCCAGCAGCTTAGCGTCCAGCACTGAAGCTTTCTTT.

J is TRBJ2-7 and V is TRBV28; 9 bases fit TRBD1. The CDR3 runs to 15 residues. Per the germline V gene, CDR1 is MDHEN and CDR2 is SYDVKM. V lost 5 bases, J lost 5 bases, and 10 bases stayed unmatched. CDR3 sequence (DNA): TGTGCCAGCAGTACCTCCGGGACAGGGTTCCACGAGCAGTACTTC. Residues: CASSTSGTGFHEQYF.

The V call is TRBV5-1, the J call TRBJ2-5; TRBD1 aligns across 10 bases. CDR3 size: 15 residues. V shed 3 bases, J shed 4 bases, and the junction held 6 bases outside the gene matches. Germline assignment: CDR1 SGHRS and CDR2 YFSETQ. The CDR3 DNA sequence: TGCGCCAGCAGCTCCTCGACAGGGGGCAGAGAGACCCAGTACTTC. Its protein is CASSSSTGGRETQYF.

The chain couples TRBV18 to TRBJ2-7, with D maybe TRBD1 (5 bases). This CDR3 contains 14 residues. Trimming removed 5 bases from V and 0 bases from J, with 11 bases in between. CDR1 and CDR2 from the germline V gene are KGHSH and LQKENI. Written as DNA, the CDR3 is TGTGCCAGCTCAGGGCAGGGCAGCTCCTACGAGCAGTACTTC. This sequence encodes CASSGQGSSYEQYF.

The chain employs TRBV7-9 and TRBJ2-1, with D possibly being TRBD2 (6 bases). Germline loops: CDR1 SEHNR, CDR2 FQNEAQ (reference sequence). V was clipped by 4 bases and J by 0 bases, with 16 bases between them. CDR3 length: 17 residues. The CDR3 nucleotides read TGTGCCAGCAGCTCCCCCCAGGGCGGGGACTCCTACAATGAGCAGTTCTTC. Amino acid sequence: CASSSPQGGDSYNEQFF.

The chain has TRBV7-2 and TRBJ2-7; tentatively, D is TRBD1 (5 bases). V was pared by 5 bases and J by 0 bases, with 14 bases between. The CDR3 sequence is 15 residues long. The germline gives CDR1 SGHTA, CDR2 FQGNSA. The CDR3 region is CASSRDSLSSYEQYF. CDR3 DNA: TGTGCCAGCAGCCGTGACAGCCTGAGCTCCTACGAGCAGTACTTC.

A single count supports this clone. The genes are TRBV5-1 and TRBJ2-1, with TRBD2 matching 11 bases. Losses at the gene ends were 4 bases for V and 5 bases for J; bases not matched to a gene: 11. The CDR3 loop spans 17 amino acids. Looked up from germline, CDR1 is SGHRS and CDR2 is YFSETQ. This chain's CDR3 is CASSNGLAGGLNNEQFF. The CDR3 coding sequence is TGCGCCAGCAGCAACGGACTAGCGGGCGGCCTGAACAATGAGCAGTTCTTC.

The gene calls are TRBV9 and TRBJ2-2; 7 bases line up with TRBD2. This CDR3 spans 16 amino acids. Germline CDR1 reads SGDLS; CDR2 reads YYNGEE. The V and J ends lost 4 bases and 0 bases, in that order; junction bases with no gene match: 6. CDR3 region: CASSSQRGANTGELFF. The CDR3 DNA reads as TGTGCCAGCAGCTCCCAGCGGGGAGCGAACACCGGGGAGCTGTTTTTT.

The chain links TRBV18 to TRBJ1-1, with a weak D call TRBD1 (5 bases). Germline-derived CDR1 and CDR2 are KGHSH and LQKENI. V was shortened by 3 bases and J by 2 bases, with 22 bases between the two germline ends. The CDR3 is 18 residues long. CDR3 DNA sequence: TGTGCCAGCTCACCGGGGCCAGAGATTGCAAGGAGAAACACTGAAGCTTTCTTT. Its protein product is CASSPGPEIARRNTEAFF.

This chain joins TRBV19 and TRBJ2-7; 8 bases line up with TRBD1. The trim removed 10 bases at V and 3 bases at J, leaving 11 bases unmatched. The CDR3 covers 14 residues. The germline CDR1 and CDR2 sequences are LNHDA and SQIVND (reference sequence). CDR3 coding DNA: TGTGCCACTACCTACGGGACAGGAGACTACGAGCAGTACTTC. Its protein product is CATTYGTGDYEQYF.

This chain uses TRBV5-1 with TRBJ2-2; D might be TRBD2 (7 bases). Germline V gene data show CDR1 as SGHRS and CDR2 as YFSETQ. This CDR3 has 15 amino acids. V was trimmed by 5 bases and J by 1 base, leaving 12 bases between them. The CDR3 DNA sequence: TGCGCCAGCAGGTTCGGGGGGCGGAACACCGGGGAGCTGTTTTTT. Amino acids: CASRFGGRNTGELFF.

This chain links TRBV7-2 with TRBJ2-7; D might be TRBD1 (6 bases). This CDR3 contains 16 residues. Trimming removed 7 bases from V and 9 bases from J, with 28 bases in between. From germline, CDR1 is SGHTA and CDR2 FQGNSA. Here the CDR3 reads CASNPTPRDIRPMQYF. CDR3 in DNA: TGTGCCAGCAACCCCACCCCCCGGGACATTCGACCAATGCAGTACTTC.

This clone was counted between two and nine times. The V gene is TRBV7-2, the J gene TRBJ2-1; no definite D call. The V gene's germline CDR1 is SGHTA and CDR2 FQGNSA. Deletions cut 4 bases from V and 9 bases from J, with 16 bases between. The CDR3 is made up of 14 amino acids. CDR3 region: CASSSPWVPGEQFF. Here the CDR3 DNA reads TGTGCCAGCAGCTCCCCCTGGGTCCCGGGTGAGCAGTTCTTC.

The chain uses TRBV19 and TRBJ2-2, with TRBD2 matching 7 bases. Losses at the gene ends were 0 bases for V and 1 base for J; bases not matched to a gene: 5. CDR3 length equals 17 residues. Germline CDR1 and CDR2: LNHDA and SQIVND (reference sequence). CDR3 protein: CASSIDRGGGNTGELFF. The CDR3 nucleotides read TGTGCCAGTAGTATAGATCGGGGCGGGGGGAACACCGGGGAGCTGTTTTTT.

CDR3 sequence reads: CASSRDRGLGANVLTF. The CDR3 region has the DNA TGTGCCAGCAGCAGGGACAGGGGGCTTGGGGCCAACGTCCTGACTTTC. The V gene is TRBV5-4, the J gene TRBJ2-6, with TRBD1 matching over 12 bases. The CDR3 loop spans 16 amino acids. J lost 3 bases, V lost 4 bases, and 2 bases had no gene match. Per the germline V gene, CDR1 is SGHNT and CDR2 is YYREEE (reference sequence). Complete variable domain (other parts from reference TRBV5-4 and TRBJ2-6): ETGVTQSPTHLIKTRGQQVTLRCSSQSGHNTVSWYQQALGQGPQFIFQYYREEENGRGNFPPRFSGLQFPNYSSELNVNALELDDSALYLCASSRDRGLGANVLTFGAGSRLTVL.

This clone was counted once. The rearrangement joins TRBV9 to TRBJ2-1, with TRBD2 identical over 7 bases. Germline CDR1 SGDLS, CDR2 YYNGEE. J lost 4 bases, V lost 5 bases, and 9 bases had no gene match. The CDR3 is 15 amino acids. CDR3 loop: CASRGVSGGYNEQFF. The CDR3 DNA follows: TGTGCCAGCAGGGGGGTGTCGGGAGGTTACAATGAGCAGTTCTTC.

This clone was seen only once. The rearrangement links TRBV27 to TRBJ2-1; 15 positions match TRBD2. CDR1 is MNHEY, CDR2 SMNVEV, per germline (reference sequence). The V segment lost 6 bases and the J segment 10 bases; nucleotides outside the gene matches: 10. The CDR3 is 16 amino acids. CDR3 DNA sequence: TGTGCCAGCAGCCGTAGGACTAGCGGGAGGGCTAGGGAGCAGTTCTTC. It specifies CASSRRTSGRAREQFF.

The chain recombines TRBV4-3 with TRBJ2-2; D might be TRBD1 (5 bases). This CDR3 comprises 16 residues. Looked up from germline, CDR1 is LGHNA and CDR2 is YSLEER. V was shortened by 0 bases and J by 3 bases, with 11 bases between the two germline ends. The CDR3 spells CASSQDQGFYTGELFF. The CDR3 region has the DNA TGCGCCAGCAGCCAAGATCAGGGCTTTTACACCGGGGAGCTGTTTTTT.

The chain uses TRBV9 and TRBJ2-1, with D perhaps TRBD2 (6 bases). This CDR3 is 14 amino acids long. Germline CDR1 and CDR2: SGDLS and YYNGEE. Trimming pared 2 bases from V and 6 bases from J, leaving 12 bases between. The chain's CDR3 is CASSVAGPSNEQFF. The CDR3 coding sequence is TGTGCCAGCAGCGTGGCGGGGCCTAGCAATGAGCAGTTCTTC.

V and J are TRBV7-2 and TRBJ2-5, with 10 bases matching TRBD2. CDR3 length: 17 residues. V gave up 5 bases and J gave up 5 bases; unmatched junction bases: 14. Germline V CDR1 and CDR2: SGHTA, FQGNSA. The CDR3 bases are TGTGCCAGCAGCCCTAAAGCCCTAGCGGGAGTGTGGGAGACCCAGTACTTC. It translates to CASSPKALAGVWETQYF.

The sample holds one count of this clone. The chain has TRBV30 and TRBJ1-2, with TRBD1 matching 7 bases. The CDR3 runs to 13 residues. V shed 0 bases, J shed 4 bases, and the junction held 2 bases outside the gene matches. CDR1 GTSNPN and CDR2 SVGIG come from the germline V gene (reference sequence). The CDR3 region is CAWSVRDSYGYTF. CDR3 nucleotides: TGTGCCTGGAGTGTACGGGACAGCTATGGCTACACCTTC.

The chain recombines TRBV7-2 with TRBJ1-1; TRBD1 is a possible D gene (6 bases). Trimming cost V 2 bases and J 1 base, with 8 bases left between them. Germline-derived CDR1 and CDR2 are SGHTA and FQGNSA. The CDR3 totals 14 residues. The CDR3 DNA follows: TGTGCCAGCAGCTTATTGACAGGGAACACTGAAGCTTTCTTT. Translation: CASSLLTGNTEAFF.

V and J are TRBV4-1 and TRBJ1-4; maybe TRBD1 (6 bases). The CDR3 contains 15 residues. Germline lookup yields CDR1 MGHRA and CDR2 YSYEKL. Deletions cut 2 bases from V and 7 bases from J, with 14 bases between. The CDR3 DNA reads TGCGCCAGCAGCCAATCCGACAGGTTAGGTGAAAAACTGTTTTTT. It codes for CASSQSDRLGEKLFF.

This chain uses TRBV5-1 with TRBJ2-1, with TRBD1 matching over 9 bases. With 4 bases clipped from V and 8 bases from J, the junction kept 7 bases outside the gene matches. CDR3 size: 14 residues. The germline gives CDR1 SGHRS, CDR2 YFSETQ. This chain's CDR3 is CASSGTGQGYEQFF. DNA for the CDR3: TGCGCCAGCAGCGGGACGGGACAGGGATATGAGCAGTTCTTC. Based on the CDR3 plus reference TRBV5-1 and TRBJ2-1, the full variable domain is KAGVTQTPRYLIKTRGQQVTLSCSPISGHRSVSWYQQTPGQGLQFLFEYFSETQRNKGNFPGRFSGRQFSNSRSEMNVSTLELGDSALYLCASSGTGQGYEQFFGPGTRLTVL.

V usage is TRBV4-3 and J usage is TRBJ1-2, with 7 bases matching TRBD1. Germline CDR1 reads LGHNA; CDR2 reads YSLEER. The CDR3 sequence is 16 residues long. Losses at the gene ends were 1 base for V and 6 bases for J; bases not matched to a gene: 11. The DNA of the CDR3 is TGCGCCAGCAGCCAAGTCCTCGGCAGGGGGAAGGATGGCTACACCTTC. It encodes CASSQVLGRGKDGYTF.